The TCR beta chain described here comes from a study of blood T cell repertoires in COVID-19. Study background: Sample material is recorded as cDNA or gDNA derived from T cells, B-cell-depleted T cells, or PBMCs.

Source study methods: Reference gene primer amplification gave nucleated cell count estimates. Sequencing was performed with immunoSEQ multiplex PCR; in TCRdb, only in-frame clones are kept and a portion is missing. D and trimming were read from the DNA, whereas the V and J calls and clone size are those reported in that table. Of 400,000 to 450,000 clones listed, roughly 89% are singletons. A few counts support this clone. This CDR3 contains 14 residues. In germline, CDR1 is SGHDT, CDR2 YYEEEE. Trimming took off 4 bases at V and 3 bases at J, with 14 bases between the two ends. The Seattle patients, enrolled during active infection, were followed longitudinally.

The material sequenced was peripheral blood. The chain combines TRBV5-6 with TRBJ2-7; TRBD2 might be the D (5 bases). The sequence was collected from a man younger than 30 with COVID-19, enrolled during active disease. The CDR3 loop is CASSRPPGNYEQYF. The CDR3 DNA reads TGTGCCAGCAGCCGACCTCCGGGGAACTACGAGCAGTACTTC.